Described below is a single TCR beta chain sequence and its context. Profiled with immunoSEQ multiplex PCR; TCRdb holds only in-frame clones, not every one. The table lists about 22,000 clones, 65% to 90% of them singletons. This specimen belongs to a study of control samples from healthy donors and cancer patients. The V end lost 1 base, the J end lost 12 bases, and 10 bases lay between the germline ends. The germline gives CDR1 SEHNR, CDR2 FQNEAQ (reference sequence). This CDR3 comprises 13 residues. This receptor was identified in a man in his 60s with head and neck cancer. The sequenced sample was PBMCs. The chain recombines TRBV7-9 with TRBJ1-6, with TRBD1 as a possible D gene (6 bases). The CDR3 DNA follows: TGTGCCAGCAGCTTAGGACAGGCTCGACCCCTCCACTTT. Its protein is CASSLGQARPLHF.